This entry lists 7 T cell receptor beta chains sequenced from one sample in a study of cytomegalovirus exposure and HLA in healthy donors. Clones were sequenced by immunoSEQ multiplex PCR, and TCRdb holds only the in-frame ones, with some missing. In the table there are about 90,000 clones, almost 85% of which are singletons. The sequencing sample was made of PBMCs. Receptor source: a woman aged 18-30 years in good health and CMV-seropositive.

V gene TRBV5-1 combines with J gene TRBJ1-3; a weak D match, TRBD1 (6 bases). The CDR3 runs 16 residues. The germline V gene has CDR1 SGHRS and CDR2 YFSETQ. The V end was cut by 4 bases, the J end by 0 bases, with 14 bases between. The CDR3 DNA is TGCGCCAGCAGCCCGACAGGTTTGAGCTCTGGAAACACCATATATTTT. It encodes CASSPTGLSSGNTIYF.

This clone was counted only a few times. The J gene is TRBJ1-1, the V gene TRBV5-1, with a weak D call TRBD1 (5 bases). Germline-derived CDR1 and CDR2 are SGHRS and YFSETQ. The CDR3 runs to 18 residues. The V end lost 0 bases, the J end lost 1 base, and 19 bases lay between the germline ends. For the CDR3, the DNA is TGCGCCAGCAGCTTGGTAATCGGAGGCGGGAGGGGGAACACTGAAGCTTTCTTT. It specifies CASSLVIGGGRGNTEAFF.

The V call is TRBV10-3, the J call TRBJ2-2, with no clear D. Between the trimmed V and J ends, which lost 4 bases and 5 bases, there was a span of 8 bases. The germline V gene has CDR1 ENHRY and CDR2 SYGVKD. The CDR3 is made up of 13 amino acids. CDR3 coding DNA: TGTGCCATCAGTGTACAGCAAACCGGGGAGCTGTTTTTT. Its protein is CAISVQQTGELFF.

The chain has TRBV7-2 and TRBJ2-2; tentatively, D is TRBD1 (5 bases). CDR3 length: 16 amino acids. Germline CDR1 is SGHTA and CDR2 is FQGNSA. V lost 5 bases to trimming and J lost 3 bases, with 16 bases between them. DNA for the CDR3: TGTGCCAGCAGCCTACGGACACGGGCCGACACCGGGGAGCTGTTTTTT. Its protein product is CASSLRTRADTGELFF.

On this clone itself: The sample carries other DNA sequences with the same CDR3. This chain joins TRBV13 and TRBJ1-4, with D possibly being TRBD1 (6 bases). The CDR3 runs to 14 residues. Trimming pared 2 bases from V and 5 bases from J, leaving 9 bases between. Germline V gene lookup returns CDR1 PRHDT and CDR2 FYEKMQ (reference sequence). The CDR3 loop is CASSLRQGNEKLFF. As DNA, the CDR3 is TGTGCCAGCAGCTTAAGGCAGGGGAATGAAAAACTGTTTTTT. The whole variable domain, remainder taken from reference TRBV13 and TRBJ1-4, is AAGVIQSPRHLIKEKRETATLKCYPIPRHDTVYWYQQGPGQDPQFLISFYEKMQSDKGSIPDRFSAQQFSDYHSELNMSSLELGDSALYFCASSLRQGNEKLFFGSGTQLSVL.

This clone was counted only a few times. V gene TRBV27 combines with J gene TRBJ2-7; D possibly corresponds to TRBD1 (5 bases). V was trimmed by 8 bases and J by 5 bases, leaving 13 bases between them. CDR1 is MNHEY, CDR2 SMNVEV, per germline (reference sequence). This CDR3 is 12 amino acids long. The CDR3 loop is CASHSRAHEQYF. The CDR3 bases are TGTGCCAGCCACTCCAGGGCACACGAGCAGTACTTC.

There are a few counts of this clone. The rearrangement joins TRBV10-1 to TRBJ1-5, with D possibly matching TRBD1 (5 bases). CDR1 and CDR2 (germline): WNHNN, SYGVQD (reference sequence). This CDR3 has 13 residues. V gave up 5 bases and J gave up 3 bases, with 8 bases separating them. The CDR3: CASSWGLNQPQHF. CDR3 nucleotides: TGCGCCAGCAGTTGGGGACTCAATCAGCCCCAGCATTTT.